This T cell receptor (beta chain) was sequenced in a study of blood T cell repertoires in COVID-19. Overall study: In each case, the material was cDNA or gDNA derived from T cells, B-cell-depleted T cells, or PBMCs.

Methods used by the authors: From reference gene primer amplification, estimates of nucleated cell counts were derived. The data were produced by immunoSEQ multiplex PCR, yet TCRdb's version contains in-frame clones alone and is incomplete. That table is the source of V, J and clone size, and D and trimming were worked out from the DNA. The data show roughly 190,000 clones, with 80% to 85% seen just once and about 6% held by the top ten. Germline V gene sequence: CDR1 SGHNT, CDR2 YENEEA. Losses at the gene ends were 1 base for V and 10 bases for J; bases not matched to a gene: 2. This CDR3 is 13 amino acids long.

The chain has TRBV11-3 and TRBJ2-1; 9 positions match TRBD2. The sequence was obtained from a woman aged 35 to 49 with acute or convalescent COVID-19. The source material was peripheral blood. The CDR3 loop is CASSLVAGVEQFF. The CDR3, as DNA: TGTGCCAGCAGCTTAGTAGCGGGAGTCGAGCAGTTCTTC.